This TCR beta chain originates from a study of cytomegalovirus exposure and HLA in healthy donors. This table comes from immunoSEQ multiplex PCR, and its TCRdb copy is limited to in-frame clones, with some not included. Of about 120,000 clones listed, more than 85% are singletons. Trimming removed 5 bases at V and 2 bases at J, with 13 bases between. CDR1 is LNHDA, CDR2 SQIVND, per germline (reference sequence). The CDR3 runs 14 residues. The receptor was isolated from a man aged 18 to 30 in good health and CMV-seropositive. Sequenced: PBMCs. V is TRBV19 and J is TRBJ2-7; D might be TRBD2 (6 bases). This CDR3 reads CASSLVAGTYEQYF. DNA of the CDR3: TGTGCCAGTAGTCTCGTCGCGGGGACCTACGAGCAGTACTTC.